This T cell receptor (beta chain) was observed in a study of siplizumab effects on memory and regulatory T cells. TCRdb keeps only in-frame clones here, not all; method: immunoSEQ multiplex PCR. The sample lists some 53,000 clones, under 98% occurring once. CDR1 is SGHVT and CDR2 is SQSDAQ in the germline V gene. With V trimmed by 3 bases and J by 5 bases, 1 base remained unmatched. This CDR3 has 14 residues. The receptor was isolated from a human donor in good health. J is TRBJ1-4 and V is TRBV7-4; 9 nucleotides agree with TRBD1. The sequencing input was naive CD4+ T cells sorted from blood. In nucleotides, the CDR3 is TGTGCCAGCAGCTTCGGACAGGGGAATGAAAAACTGTTTTTT. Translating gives CASSFGQGNEKLFF.